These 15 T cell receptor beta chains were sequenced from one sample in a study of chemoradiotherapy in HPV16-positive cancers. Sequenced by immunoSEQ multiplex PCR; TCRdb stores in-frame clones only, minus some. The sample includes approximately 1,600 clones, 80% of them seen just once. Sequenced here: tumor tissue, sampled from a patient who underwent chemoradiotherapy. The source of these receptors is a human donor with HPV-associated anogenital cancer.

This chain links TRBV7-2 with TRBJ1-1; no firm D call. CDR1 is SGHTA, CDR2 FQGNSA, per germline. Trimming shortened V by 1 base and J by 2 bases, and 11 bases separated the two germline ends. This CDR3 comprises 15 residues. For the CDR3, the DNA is TGTGCCAGCAGCTTAGAGTGGCTTCCCAACACTGAAGCTTTCTTT. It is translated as CASSLEWLPNTEAFF. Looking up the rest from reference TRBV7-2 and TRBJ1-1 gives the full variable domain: GAGVSQSPSNKVTEKGKDVELRCDPISGHTALYWYRQSLGQGLEFLIYFQGNSAPDKSGLPSDRFSAERTGGSVSTLTIQRTQQEDSAVYLCASSLEWLPNTEAFFGQGTRLTVV.

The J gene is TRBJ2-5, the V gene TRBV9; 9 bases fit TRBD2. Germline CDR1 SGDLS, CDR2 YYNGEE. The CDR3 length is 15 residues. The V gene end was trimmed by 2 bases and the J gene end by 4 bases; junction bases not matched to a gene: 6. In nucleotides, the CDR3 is TGTGCCAGCAGCGTCCTAGCGGGGCATGGAGAGACCCAGTACTTC. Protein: CASSVLAGHGETQYF.

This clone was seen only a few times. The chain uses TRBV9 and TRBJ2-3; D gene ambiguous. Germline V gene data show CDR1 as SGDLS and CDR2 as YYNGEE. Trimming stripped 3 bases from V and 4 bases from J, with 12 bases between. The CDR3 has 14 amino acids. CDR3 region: CASSGGFGSDTQYF. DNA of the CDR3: TGTGCCAGCAGCGGAGGTTTTGGGTCAGATACGCAGTATTTT.

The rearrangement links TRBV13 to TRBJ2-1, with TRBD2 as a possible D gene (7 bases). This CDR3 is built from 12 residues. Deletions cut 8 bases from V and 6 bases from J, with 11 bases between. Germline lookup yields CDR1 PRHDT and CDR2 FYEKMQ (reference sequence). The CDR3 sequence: CASGGARNEQFF. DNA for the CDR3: TGTGCCAGCGGGGGGGCCCGCAATGAGCAGTTCTTC.

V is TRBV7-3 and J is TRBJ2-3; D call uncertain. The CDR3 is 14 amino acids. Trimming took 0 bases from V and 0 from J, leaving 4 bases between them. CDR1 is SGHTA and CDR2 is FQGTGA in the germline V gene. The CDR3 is CASSLTGSTDTQYF. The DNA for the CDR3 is TGTGCCAGCAGCTTAACGGGAAGCACAGATACGCAGTATTTT.

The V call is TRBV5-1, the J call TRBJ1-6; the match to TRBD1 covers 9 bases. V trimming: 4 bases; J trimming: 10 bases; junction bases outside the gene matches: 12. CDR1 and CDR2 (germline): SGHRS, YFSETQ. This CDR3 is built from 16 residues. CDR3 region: CASSQDSGQGTSPLHF. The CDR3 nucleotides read TGCGCCAGCAGCCAGGACTCTGGACAGGGGACCTCACCCCTCCACTTT.

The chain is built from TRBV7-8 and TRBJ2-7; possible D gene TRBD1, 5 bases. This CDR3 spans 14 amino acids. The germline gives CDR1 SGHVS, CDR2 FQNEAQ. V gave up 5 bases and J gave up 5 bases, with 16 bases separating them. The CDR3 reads CASSPTAPVHEQYF. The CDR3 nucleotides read TGTGCCAGCAGCCCGACAGCTCCGGTCCACGAGCAGTACTTC.

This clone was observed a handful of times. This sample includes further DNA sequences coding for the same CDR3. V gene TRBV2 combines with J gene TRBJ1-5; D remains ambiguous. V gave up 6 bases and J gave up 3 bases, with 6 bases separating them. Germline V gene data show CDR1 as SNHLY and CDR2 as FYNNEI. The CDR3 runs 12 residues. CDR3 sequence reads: CASSGNNQPQHF. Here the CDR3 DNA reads TGTGCCAGCAGCGGAAACAATCAGCCCCAGCATTTT.

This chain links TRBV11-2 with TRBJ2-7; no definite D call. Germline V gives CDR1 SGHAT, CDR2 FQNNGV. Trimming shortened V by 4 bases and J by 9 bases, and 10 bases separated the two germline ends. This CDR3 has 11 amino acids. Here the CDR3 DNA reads TGTGCCAGCAGCTCTTATGAGTGGCAGTACTTC. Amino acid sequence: CASSSYEWQYF.

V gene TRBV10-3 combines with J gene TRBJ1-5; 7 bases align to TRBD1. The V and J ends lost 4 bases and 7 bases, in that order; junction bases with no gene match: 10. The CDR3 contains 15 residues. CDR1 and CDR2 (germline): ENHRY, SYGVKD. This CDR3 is CAISVEQGLGQPQHF. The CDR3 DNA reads TGTGCCATCAGTGTCGAACAGGGGTTGGGACAGCCCCAGCATTTT.

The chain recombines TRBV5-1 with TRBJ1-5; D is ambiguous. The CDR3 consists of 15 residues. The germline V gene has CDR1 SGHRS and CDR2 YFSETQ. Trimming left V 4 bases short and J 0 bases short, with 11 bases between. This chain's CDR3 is CASSKTGDSNQPQHF. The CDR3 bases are TGCGCCAGCAGCAAAACCGGGGATAGCAATCAGCCCCAGCATTTT.

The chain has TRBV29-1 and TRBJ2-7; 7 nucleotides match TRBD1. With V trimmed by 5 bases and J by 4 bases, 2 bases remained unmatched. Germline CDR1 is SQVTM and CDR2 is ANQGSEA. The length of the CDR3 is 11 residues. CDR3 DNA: TGCAGCGTTAACAGGGGTTACGAGCAGTACTTC. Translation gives CSVNRGYEQYF.

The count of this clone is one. CDR3 DNA: TGTGCCAGCAGTCTCGACAGGGGCGGTGACGGCTACACCTTC. It is translated as CASSLDRGGDGYTF. This chain uses TRBV6-5 with TRBJ1-2, with 8 bases identical to TRBD1. The length of the CDR3 is 14 residues. Germline assignment: CDR1 MNHEY and CDR2 SVGAGI. The V gene end was trimmed by 5 bases and the J gene end by 8 bases; junction bases not matched to a gene: 10.

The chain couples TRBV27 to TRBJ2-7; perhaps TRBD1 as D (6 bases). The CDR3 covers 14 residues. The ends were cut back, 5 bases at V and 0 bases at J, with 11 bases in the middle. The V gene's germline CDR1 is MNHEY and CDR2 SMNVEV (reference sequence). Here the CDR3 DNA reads TGTGCCAGCAGTCCAACAGGGCTCTCCTACGAGCAGTACGTC. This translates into CASSPTGLSYEQYV.

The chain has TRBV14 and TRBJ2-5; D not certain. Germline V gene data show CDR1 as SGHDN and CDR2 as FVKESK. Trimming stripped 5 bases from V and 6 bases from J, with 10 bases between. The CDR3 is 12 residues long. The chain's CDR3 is CASSSSKKTQYF. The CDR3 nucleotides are TGTGCCAGCAGCTCCTCCAAGAAGACCCAGTACTTC.